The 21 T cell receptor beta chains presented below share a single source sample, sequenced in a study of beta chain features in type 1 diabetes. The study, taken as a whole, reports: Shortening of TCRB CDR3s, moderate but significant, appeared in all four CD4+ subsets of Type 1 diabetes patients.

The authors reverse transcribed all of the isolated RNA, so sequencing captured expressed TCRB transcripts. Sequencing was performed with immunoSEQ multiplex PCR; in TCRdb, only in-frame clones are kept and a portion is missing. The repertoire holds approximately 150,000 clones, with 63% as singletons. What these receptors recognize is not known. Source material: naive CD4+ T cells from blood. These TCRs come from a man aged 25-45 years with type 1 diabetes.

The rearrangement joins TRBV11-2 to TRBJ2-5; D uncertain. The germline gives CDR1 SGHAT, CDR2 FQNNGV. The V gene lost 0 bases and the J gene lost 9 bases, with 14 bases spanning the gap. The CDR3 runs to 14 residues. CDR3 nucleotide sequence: TGTGCCAGCAGCTTAGATCAGTTTGTTAGGGCCCAGTACTTC. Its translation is CASSLDQFVRAQYF.

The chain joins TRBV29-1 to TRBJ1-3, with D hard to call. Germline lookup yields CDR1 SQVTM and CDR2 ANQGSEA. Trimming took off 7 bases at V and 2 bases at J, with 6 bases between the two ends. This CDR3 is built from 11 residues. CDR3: CSARTGNTIYF. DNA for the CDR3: TGCAGCGCCAGGACTGGAAACACCATATATTTT.

CDR3 DNA: TGTGCCAGCAGTGCGTATCACGGGGCTGAAGCTTTCTTT. It translates to CASSAYHGAEAFF. V is TRBV25-1 and J is TRBJ1-1; D is unresolved. Trimming removed 4 bases from V and 6 bases from J, with 12 bases in between. The CDR3 consists of 13 residues. Germline CDR1 MGHDK, CDR2 SYGVNS. Supplemented by reference TRBV25-1 and TRBJ1-1, the full variable domain reads EADIYQTPRYLVIGTGKKITLECSQTMGHDKMYWYQQDPGMELHLIHYSYGVNSTEKGDLSSESTVSRIRTEHFPLTLESARPSHTSQYLCASSAYHGAEAFFGQGTRLTVV.

The CDR3 is CASSVEEGRLAQYF. The CDR3 DNA follows: TGTGCCAGCAGCGTAGAGGAGGGGCGTCTGGCCCAGTACTTC. The genes are TRBV9 and TRBJ2-5, with D possibly matching TRBD2 (6 bases). V was pared by 0 bases and J by 9 bases, with 15 bases between. Germline V gene sequence: CDR1 SGDLS, CDR2 YYNGEE. The CDR3 totals 14 residues.

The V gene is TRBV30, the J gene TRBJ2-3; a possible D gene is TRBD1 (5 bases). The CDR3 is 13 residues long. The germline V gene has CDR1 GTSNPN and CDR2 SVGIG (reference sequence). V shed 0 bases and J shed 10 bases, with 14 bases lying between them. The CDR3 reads CAWSVQGQGAQYF. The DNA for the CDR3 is TGTGCCTGGAGTGTACAAGGGCAGGGTGCGCAGTATTTT.

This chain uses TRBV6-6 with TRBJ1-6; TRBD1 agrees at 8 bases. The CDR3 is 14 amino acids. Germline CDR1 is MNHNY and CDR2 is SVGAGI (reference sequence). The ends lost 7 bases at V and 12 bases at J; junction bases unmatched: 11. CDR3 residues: CASNPTGDVGPLHF. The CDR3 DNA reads TGTGCCAGCAACCCGACAGGGGATGTAGGACCCCTCCACTTT.

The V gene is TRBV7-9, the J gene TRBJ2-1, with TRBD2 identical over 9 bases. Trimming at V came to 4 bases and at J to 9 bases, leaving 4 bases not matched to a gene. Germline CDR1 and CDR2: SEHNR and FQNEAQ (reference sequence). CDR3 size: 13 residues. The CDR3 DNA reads TGTGCCAGCAGCTGGACTAGCGTGGGTGAGCAGTTCTTC. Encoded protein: CASSWTSVGEQFF.

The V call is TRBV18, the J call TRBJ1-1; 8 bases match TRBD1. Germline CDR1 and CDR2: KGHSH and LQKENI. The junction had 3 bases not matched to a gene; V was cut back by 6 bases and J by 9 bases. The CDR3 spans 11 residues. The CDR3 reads CASSDRGQAFF. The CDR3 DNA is TGTGCCAGCTCCGACAGGGGCCAAGCTTTCTTT.

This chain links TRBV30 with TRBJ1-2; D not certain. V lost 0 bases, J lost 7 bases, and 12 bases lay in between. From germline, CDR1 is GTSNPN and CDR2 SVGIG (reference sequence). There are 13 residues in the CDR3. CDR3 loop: CAWSVREQAGYTF. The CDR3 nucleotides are TGTGCCTGGAGTGTGAGGGAGCAGGCTGGCTACACCTTC. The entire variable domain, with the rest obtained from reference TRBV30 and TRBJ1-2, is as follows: SQTIHQWPATLVQPVGSPLSLECTVEGTSNPNLYWYRQAAGRGLQLLFYSVGIGQISSEVPQNLSASRPQDRQFILSSKKLLLSDSGFYLCAWSVREQAGYTFGSGTRLTVV.

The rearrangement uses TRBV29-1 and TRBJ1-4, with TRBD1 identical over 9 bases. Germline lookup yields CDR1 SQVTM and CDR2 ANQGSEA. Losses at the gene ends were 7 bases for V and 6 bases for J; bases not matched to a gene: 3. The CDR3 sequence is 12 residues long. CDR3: CSAGTGHEKLFF. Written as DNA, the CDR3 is TGCAGCGCTGGGACAGGGCATGAAAAACTGTTTTTT.

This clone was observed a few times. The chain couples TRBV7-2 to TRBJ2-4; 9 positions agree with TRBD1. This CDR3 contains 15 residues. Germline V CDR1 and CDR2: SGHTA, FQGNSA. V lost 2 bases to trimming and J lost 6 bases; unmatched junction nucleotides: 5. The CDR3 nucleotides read TGTGCCAGCAGCTTATGGGGGGACAGGGTAAACATTCAGTACTTC. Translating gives CASSLWGDRVNIQYF. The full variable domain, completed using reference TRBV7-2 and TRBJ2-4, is GAGVSQSPSNKVTEKGKDVELRCDPISGHTALYWYRQSLGQGLEFLIYFQGNSAPDKSGLPSDRFSAERTGGSVSTLTIQRTQQEDSAVYLCASSLWGDRVNIQYFGAGTRLSVL.

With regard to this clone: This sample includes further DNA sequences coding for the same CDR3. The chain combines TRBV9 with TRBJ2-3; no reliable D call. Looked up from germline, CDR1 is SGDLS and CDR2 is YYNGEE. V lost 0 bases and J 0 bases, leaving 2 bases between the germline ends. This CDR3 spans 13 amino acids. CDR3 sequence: CASSVGSTDTQYF. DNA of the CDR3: TGTGCCAGCAGCGTAGGGAGCACAGATACGCAGTATTTT.

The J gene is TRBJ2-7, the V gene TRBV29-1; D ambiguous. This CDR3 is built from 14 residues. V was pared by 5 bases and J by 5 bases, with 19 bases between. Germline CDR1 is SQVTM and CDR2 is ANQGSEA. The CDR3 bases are TGCAGCGTTATATCGGGTACGTCGATGAACGAGCAGTACTTC. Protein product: CSVISGTSMNEQYF.

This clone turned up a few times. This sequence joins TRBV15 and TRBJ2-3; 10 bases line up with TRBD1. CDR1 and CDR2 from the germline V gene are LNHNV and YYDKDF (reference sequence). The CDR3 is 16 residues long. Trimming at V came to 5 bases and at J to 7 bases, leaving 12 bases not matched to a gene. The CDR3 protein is CATSQDDRGRTYTQYF. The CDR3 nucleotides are TGTGCCACCAGCCAGGACGACAGGGGGCGAACGTATACGCAGTATTTT.

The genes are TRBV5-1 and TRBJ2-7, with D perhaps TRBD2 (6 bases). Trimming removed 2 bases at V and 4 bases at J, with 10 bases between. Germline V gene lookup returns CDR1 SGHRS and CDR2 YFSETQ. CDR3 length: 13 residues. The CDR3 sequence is CASSFGTAYEQYF. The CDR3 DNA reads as TGCGCCAGCAGCTTCGGGACTGCGTACGAGCAGTACTTC. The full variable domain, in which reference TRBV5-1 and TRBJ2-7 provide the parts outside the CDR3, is KAGVTQTPRYLIKTRGQQVTLSCSPISGHRSVSWYQQTPGQGLQFLFEYFSETQRNKGNFPGRFSGRQFSNSRSEMNVSTLELGDSALYLCASSFGTAYEQYFGPGTRLTVT.

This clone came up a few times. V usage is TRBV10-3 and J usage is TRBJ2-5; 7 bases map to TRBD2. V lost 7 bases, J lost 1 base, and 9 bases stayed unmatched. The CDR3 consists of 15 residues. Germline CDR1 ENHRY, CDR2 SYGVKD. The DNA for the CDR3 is TGTGCCATCAATCCCGGCGGGGGACTCCAAGAGACCCAGTACTTC. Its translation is CAINPGGGLQETQYF.

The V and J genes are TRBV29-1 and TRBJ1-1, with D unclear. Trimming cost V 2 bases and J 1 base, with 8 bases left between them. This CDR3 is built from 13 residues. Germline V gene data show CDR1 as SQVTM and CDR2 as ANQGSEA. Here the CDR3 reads CSVELPTNTEAFF. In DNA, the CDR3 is TGCAGCGTTGAATTACCCACGAACACTGAAGCTTTCTTT.

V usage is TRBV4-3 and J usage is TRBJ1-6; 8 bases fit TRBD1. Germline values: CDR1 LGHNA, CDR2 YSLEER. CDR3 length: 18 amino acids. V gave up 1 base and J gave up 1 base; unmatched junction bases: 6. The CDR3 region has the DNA TGCGCCAGCAGCCAAGCCTGGACAGGGAATTCCTATAATTCACCCCTCCACTTT. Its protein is CASSQAWTGNSYNSPLHF.

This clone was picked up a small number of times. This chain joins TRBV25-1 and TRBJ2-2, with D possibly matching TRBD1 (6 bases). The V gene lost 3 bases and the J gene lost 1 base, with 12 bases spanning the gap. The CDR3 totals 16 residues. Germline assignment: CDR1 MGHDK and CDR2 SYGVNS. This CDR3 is CASSDPGQMNTGELFF. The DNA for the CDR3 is TGTGCCAGCAGTGACCCCGGACAGATGAACACCGGGGAGCTGTTTTTT.

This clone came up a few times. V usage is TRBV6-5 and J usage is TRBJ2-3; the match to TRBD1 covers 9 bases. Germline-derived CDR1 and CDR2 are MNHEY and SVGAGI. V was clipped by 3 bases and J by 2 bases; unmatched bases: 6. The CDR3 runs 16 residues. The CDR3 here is CASSYHRGRPTDTQYF. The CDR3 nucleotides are TGTGCCAGCAGTTATCACAGGGGGCGCCCCACAGATACGCAGTATTTT.

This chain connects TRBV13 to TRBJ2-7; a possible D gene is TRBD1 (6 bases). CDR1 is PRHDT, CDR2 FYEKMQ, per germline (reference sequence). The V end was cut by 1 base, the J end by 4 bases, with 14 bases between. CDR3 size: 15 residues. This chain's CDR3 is CASSLDSTGQYEQYF. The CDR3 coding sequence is TGTGCCAGCAGCTTAGATTCGACAGGACAGTACGAGCAGTACTTC. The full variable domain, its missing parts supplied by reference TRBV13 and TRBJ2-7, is AAGVIQSPRHLIKEKRETATLKCYPIPRHDTVYWYQQGPGQDPQFLISFYEKMQSDKGSIPDRFSAQQFSDYHSELNMSSLELGDSALYFCASSLDSTGQYEQYFGPGTRLTVT.